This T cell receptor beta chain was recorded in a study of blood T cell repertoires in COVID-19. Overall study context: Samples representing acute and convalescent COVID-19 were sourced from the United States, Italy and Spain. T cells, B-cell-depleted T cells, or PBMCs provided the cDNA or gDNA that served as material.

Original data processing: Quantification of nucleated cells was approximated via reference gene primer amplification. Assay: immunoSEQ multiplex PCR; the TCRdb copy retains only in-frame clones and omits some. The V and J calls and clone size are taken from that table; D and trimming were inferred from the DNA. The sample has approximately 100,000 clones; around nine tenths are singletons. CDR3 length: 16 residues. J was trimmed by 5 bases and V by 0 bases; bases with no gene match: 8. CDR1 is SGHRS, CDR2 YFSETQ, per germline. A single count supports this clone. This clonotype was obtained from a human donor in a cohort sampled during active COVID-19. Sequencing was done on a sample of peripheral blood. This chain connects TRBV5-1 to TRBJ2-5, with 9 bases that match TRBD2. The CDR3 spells CASSLENSGGPETQYF. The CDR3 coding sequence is TGCGCCAGCAGCTTGGAGAATAGCGGGGGTCCGGAGACCCAGTACTTC.